Given below is one T cell receptor beta chain in context. The CDR3 has 15 amino acids. J lost 9 bases, V lost 6 bases, and 10 bases had no gene match. Germline CDR1 SEHNR, CDR2 FQNEAQ (reference sequence). The PCR employed 60 Vbeta primers together with 13 Jbeta primers. Data came from immunoSEQ multiplex PCR; TCRdb stores just in-frame clones and leaves some out. The sample lists hundreds of thousands of clones, about four fifths occurring once. The data were taken from a study of cytomegalovirus exposure and HLA in healthy donors. As for the study in general: Unique TCR beta sequences numbering about 100 million came from around 180 million T cells in an earlier analysis.

Healthy donors of bone marrow made up the group. The sequencing input was PBMCs. The chain carries TRBV7-9 and TRBJ2-1; 11 bases agree with TRBD1. The sequence came from a man aged 35 to 55 in good health and CMV-seropositive. The CDR3 DNA follows: TGTGCCAGCAGTTCTGGACAGGGGGCCACCAGTGAGCAGTTCTTC. It encodes CASSSGQGATSEQFF.